Listed below are T cell receptor beta chains from one sample, sequenced in a study of shared clonotypes between healthy human individuals. Some clones are missing from TCRdb's copy, which holds only in-frame ones; the method was immunoSEQ multiplex PCR. The sample carries over 850,000 clones, approximately 78% recorded once. Sequenced input: memory CD4+ T cells from PBMCs. The source of these receptors is a man aged 18 to 30 in good health. Some clones in this sample may be carry-over from other donors' samples. Each CDR3 is given with its conserved first and last residue. D genes are given only for firm matches. Clone size is not always given. Where it is, it says once, few, many or a class for expanded clones.

NA	TRBJ2-3	NA	TRBV7-8	TGTGCCAGCAGCCTGGGAGGCACAGATACGCAGTATTTT	CASSLGGTDTQYF
NA	TRBJ2-3	TRBD2	TRBV2	TGTGCCAGCACCGCGACTAGCGGTACAGATACGCAGTATTTT	CASTATSGTDTQYF
NA	TRBJ2-1	TRBD2	TRBV7-3	TGTGCCAGCAGCTTAACTTCCGGACTAGCGGGAGCACCGTCCTACAATGAGCAGTTCTTC	CASSLTSGLAGAPSYNEQFF
NA	TRBJ2-7	NA	TRBV7-9	TGTGCCAGCGGTATGGGGGCTGTCTACGAGCAGTACTTC	CASGMGAVYEQYF
NA	TRBJ2-7	NA	TRBV28	TGTGCCAGCAGATACGACCCAACCTCCGTCTACGAGCAGTACTTC	CASRYDPTSVYEQYF
NA	TRBJ2-1	NA	TRBV28	TGTGCCAGCAGTTTACCCCACGTCGATGAGCAGTTCTTC	CASSLPHVDEQFF
NA	TRBJ2-3	TRBD1	TRBV6-1	TGTGCCAGCAGGACAGGGACAGGGGGCACAGATACGCAGTATTTT	CASRTGTGGTDTQYF
NA	TRBJ2-6	TRBD2	TRBV5-6	TGTGCCAGCAGCATAGGACTAGCGGGAGGTGGGGCCAACGTCCTGACTTTC	CASSIGLAGGGANVLTF
NA	TRBJ2-5	TRBD1	TRBV2	TGTGCCACCAGACAGGGGATTCGAGAGACCCAGTACTTC	CATRQGIRETQYF
NA	TRBJ2-5	NA	TRBV18	TGTGCCAGCTCCCCAGCAACGTCGGAGACCCAGTACTTC	CASSPATSETQYF
NA	TRBJ2-3	NA	TRBV9	TGTGCCAGCAGCGCCGCTCAGCAACGCACAGATACGCAGTATTTT	CASSAAQQRTDTQYF
NA	TRBJ1-6	NA	TRBV5-1	TGCGCCAGCTCGGTGGGGTCCTATAATTCACCCCTCCACTTT	CASSVGSYNSPLHF
few	TRBJ2-3	NA	TRBV28	TGTGCCAGCAGGGGCAGTGGCACAGATACGCAGTATTTT	CASRGSGTDTQYF
NA	TRBJ1-4	NA	TRBV5-1	TGCGCCAGCAGCTTGCGGGGGGCGGGGGAAAAACTGTTTTTT	CASSLRGAGEKLFF
NA	TRBJ1-2	TRBD1	TRBV18	TGTGCCAGCTCACAAGGTGACAGGGCCTATGGCTACACCTTC	CASSQGDRAYGYTF
NA	TRBJ2-3	NA	TRBV6-1	TGTGCCAGCAACCCCTGGGGGAAGCTTGCAGATACGCAGTATTTT	CASNPWGKLADTQYF
NA	TRBJ1-1	NA	TRBV19	TGTGCCAGTGAACACCGGGGCAGGAGGAACACTGAAGCTTTCTTT	CASEHRGRRNTEAFF
NA	TRBJ2-3	NA	TRBV4-3	TGCGCCAGCAGCCCCGGACCGCCAGTTAGCACAGATACGCAGTATTTT	CASSPGPPVSTDTQYF
NA	TRBJ2-5	NA	TRBV4-3	TGCGCCAGCAGCCAAGGACGCGGCGTAGAGACCCAGTACTTC	CASSQGRGVETQYF
NA	TRBJ2-3	NA	TRBV30	TGTGCCTGGAGTAGGGCACCCGATACGCAGTATTTT	CAWSRAPDTQYF
once	TRBJ2-7	NA	TRBV2	TGTGCCAGCAGTCAGACCCCCTTCGGGAACGTCCACGAGCAGTACTTC	CASSQTPFGNVHEQYF
NA	TRBJ2-7	TRBD1	TRBV2	TGTGCCAGCAGCCCACAGGGGGCGCGGGAGCAGTACTTC	CASSPQGAREQYF
NA	TRBJ1-2	NA	TRBV27	TGTGCCAGCAGTTCAAGGACGACTTCGGGTGGCTACACCTTC	CASSSRTTSGGYTF
NA	TRBJ2-2	TRBD2	TRBV11-3	TGTGCCAGCAGCTCGGTGTTTGTGACGGGAGGGCCACCCGGGGAGCTGTTTTTT	CASSSVFVTGGPPGELFF
NA	TRBJ2-5	NA	TRBV19	TGTGCCAGTAGTCCCTTGAGGGGGGAGACCCAGTACTTC	CASSPLRGETQYF
NA	TRBJ2-7	NA	TRBV5-1	TGCGCCAGCAGAGACGAAGCCAGTAACTACGAGCAGTACTTC	CASRDEASNYEQYF
few	TRBJ1-1	NA	TRBV28	TGTGCCAGCAGTTCCTGGGGGGGCGCTGAAGCTTTCTTT	CASSSWGGAEAFF
NA	TRBJ2-2	NA	TRBV30	TGTGCCTGGAGCGCGGGACAGCTGAACACCGGGGAGCTGTTTTTT	CAWSAGQLNTGELFF
NA	TRBJ1-5	NA	TRBV7-9	TGTGCCAGCAGCTTAGGAGGGGGAATCAATCAGCCCCAGCATTTT	CASSLGGGINQPQHF
NA	TRBJ2-7	NA	TRBV6-1	TGTGCCGTTCGGACAAGCTCCTACGAGCAGTACTTC	CAVRTSSYEQYF
NA	TRBJ1-1	NA	TRBV5-1	TGCGCCAGCAGCTTGGCCGCAAGGGGGGACACTGAAGCTTTCTTT	CASSLAARGDTEAFF
NA	TRBJ2-5	NA	TRBV29-1	TGCAGCGTTGTGAAGAGCCAAGAGACCCAGTACTTC	CSVVKSQETQYF
NA	TRBJ2-5	TRBD2	TRBV28	TGTGCCAGCAGTTTAGGGGGCCTAGCGGGAGTAGAGCAAGAGACCCAGTACTTC	CASSLGGLAGVEQETQYF
few	TRBJ2-5	NA	TRBV2	TGTGCCAGCAGTGATGTGGGACAAGAGACCCAGTACTTC	CASSDVGQETQYF